This entry concerns a single T cell receptor (beta chain). These data are taken from a study of cytomegalovirus exposure and HLA in healthy donors. PCR involved 60 Vbeta and 13 Jbeta primers. Only in-frame clones appear in the TCRdb table, and some are missing; sequencing was by immunoSEQ multiplex PCR. The sample consists of roughly 160,000 clones, around 85% of them appearing once. The sequencing input was PBMCs. The sequence came from a woman aged 30 to 39 in good health and CMV-seronegative.

The CDR3 loop is CATEASVGRGETQYF. CDR3 DNA: TGTGCCACCGAAGCTTCGGTCGGGAGGGGAGAGACCCAGTACTTC. V usage is TRBV19 and J usage is TRBJ2-5; TRBD2 matches at 8 bases. CDR1 and CDR2 from the germline V gene are LNHDA and SQIVND (reference sequence). Trimming removed 10 bases from V and 4 bases from J; junction bases left unmatched: 14. CDR3 size: 15 residues.